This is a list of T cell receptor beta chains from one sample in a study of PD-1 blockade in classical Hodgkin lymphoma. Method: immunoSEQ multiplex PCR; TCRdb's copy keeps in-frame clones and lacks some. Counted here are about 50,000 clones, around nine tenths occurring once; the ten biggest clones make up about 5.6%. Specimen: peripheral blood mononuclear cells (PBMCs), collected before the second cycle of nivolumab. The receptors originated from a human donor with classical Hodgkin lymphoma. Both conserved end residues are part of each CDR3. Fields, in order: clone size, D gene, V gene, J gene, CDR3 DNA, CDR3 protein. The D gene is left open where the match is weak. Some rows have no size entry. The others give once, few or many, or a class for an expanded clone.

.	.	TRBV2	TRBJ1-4	TGTGCCAGCAGTGAAGCGTTAGGGGGAGGCGAAAAACTGTTTTTT	CASSEALGGGEKLFF
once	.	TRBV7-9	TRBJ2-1	TGTGCCAGCAGTCTCGGGGGCATCTACAATGAGCAGTTCTTC	CASSLGGIYNEQFF
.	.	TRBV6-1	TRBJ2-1	TGTGCCAGCAGTGAATACCCCACCGCAGGGATTAAAAATGAGCAGTTCTTC	CASSEYPTAGIKNEQFF
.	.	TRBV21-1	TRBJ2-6	TGTGCCAGCAGCAGGCCCCGGGATCCTCACCCCTCCGGGGCCAACGTCCTGACTTTC	CASSRPRDPHPSGANVLTF
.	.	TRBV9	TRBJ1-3	TGTGCCAGCAGCGCAGGGGCGCGCTCTGGAAACACCATATATTTT	CASSAGARSGNTIYF
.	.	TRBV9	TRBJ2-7	TGTGCCAGCAGCGTCGGCAGGGAAACCAATACGAGGCAGTACTTC	CASSVGRETNTRQYF
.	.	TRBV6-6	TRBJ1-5	TGTGCCAGCAGTTACGGGGGAGACAATCAGCCCCAGCATTTT	CASSYGGDNQPQHF
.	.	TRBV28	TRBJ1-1	TGTGCCAGCAGTTCCCCCATTGGGTTTGAAGCTTTCTTT	CASSSPIGFEAFF
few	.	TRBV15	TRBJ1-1	TGTGCCACCAGCAGCGCCCGCCAAGCTTTCTTT	CATSSARQAFF
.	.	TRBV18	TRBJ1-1	TGTGCCAGCTCACCTTTATTGGACAGGAACACTGAAGCTTTCTTT	CASSPLLDRNTEAFF
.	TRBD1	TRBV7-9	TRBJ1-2	TGTGCCAGCAGCTACGAGGGGGCGAGAGGCTACACCTTC	CASSYEGARGYTF
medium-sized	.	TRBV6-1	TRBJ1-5	TGTGCCAGCAGTGCCGGAGGTAGGGTTGGTCAGCCCCAGCATTTT	CASSAGGRVGQPQHF
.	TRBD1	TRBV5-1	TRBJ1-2	TGCGCCAGCAGCGGAGGACAGGGGGCGTATGGCTACACCTTC	CASSGGQGAYGYTF
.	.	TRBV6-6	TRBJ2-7	TGTGCCAGCAGTCCTCCCGGGGCCTACGAGCAGTACTTC	CASSPPGAYEQYF
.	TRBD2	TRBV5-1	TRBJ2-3	TGCGCCAGCAGCTTGGGTCTAGCGGGGGACATCGCAGATACGCAGTATTTT	CASSLGLAGDIADTQYF
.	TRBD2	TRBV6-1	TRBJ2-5	TGTGCCAGCAGTGAAGCGCGTCGGGGACTATTCATTCGGGAGACCCAGTACTTC	CASSEARRGLFIRETQYF
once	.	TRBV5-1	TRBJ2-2	TGCGCCAGCAGCTTAGGGCTCGCGAACACCGGGGAGCTGTTTTTT	CASSLGLANTGELFF
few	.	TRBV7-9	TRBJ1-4	TGTGCCAGCAGCTTAGGGTCCCTTGAAAAACTGTTTTTT	CASSLGSLEKLFF
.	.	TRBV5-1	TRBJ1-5	TGCGCCAGCAGCCTGGGTTCCAATCAGCCCCAGCATTTT	CASSLGSNQPQHF
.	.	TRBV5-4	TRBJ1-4	TGTGCCAGCAGCTTGAGGCGGAGAAGTAATGAAAAACTGTTTTTT	CASSLRRRSNEKLFF
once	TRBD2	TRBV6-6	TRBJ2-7	TGTGCCGGGGGGGAGTACGAGCAGTACTTC	CAGGEYEQYF
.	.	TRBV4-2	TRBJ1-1	TGTGCCAGCAGCCAAAACCCGGCAGGGGCGGGCACTGAAGCTTTCTTT	CASSQNPAGAGTEAFF
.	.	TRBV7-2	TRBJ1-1	TGTGCCAGCAGCTTAGGGACGGGCACTGAAGCTTTCTTT	CASSLGTGTEAFF
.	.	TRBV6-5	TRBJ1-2	TGTGCCAGCAGTTCGGGACGGAGGTTCGGGGGCTACACCTTC	CASSSGRRFGGYTF
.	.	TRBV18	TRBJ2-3	TGTGCCAGCTCACCCCCTAGCTCAGATACGCAGTATTTT	CASSPPSSDTQYF
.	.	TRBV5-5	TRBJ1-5	TGTGCCAGCAGCTTCGAGGTGGGCAATCAGCCCCAGCATTTT	CASSFEVGNQPQHF